What follows are 24 T cell receptor beta chains derived from one specimen sequenced in a study of blood T cell repertoires in COVID-19. The table came from immunoSEQ multiplex PCR; TCRdb's copy has only in-frame clones and leaves some out. The repertoire holds just over 150,000 clones, with roughly four fifths as singletons. Sequenced sample: peripheral blood. These receptors all stem from a woman older than 75 with acute or convalescent COVID-19.

The table lists this clone with many counts. The genes are TRBV5-6 and TRBJ2-3, with D uncertain. CDR3 length equals 14 residues. The V and J ends lost 0 bases and 2 bases respectively, with 7 bases between them. Germline V CDR1 and CDR2: SGHDT, YYEEEE. CDR3: CASSLGSLTDTQYF. In nucleotides, the CDR3 is TGTGCCAGCAGCTTGGGTTCTCTCACAGATACGCAGTATTTT.

This chain links TRBV7-9 with TRBJ2-7; unclear D gene. Trimming left V 4 bases short and J 5 bases short, with 6 bases between. This CDR3 spans 11 amino acids. CDR1 SEHNR and CDR2 FQNEAQ come from the germline V gene (reference sequence). CDR3 bases: TGTGCCAGCAGCTCCTATAACGAGCAGTACTTC. Amino acid sequence: CASSSYNEQYF.

The chain couples TRBV19 to TRBJ2-7, with TRBD1 identical over 7 bases. This CDR3 region has 14 residues. Germline lookup yields CDR1 LNHDA and CDR2 SQIVND (reference sequence). Trimming removed 4 bases from V and 3 bases from J; junction bases left unmatched: 6. CDR3 nucleotide sequence: TGTGCCAGTAGTACGGGACAGATCAACTACGAGCAGTACTTC. Protein: CASSTGQINYEQYF.

The chain links TRBV10-3 to TRBJ2-7, with a weak D call TRBD1 (5 bases). Trimming removed 2 bases from V and 2 bases from J, with 13 bases in between. Germline loops: CDR1 ENHRY, CDR2 SYGVKD. There are 15 residues in the CDR3. The DNA for the CDR3 is TGTGCCATCAGTGAGGCGGACAAAGGCCCCTACGAGCAGTACTTC. The encoded protein is CAISEADKGPYEQYF.

This clone was recorded a few times. The chain uses TRBV10-1 and TRBJ1-1, with TRBD1 as a possible D gene (6 bases). V was pared by 0 bases and J by 5 bases, with 16 bases between. The CDR3 consists of 16 residues. Germline V gives CDR1 WNHNN, CDR2 SYGVQD (reference sequence). The CDR3 sequence: CASSESISRGGTEAFF. The CDR3 nucleotides are TGCGCCAGCAGTGAGTCGATTTCCAGGGGAGGGACTGAAGCTTTCTTT.

The rearrangement uses TRBV19 and TRBJ1-2, with 8 bases fitting TRBD1. This CDR3 is built from 13 residues. Per the germline V gene, CDR1 is LNHDA and CDR2 is SQIVND (reference sequence). The V gene end was trimmed by 7 bases and the J gene end by 10 bases; junction bases not matched to a gene: 11. Here the CDR3 reads CASISAGGVDYTF. CDR3 nucleotide sequence: TGTGCCAGTATAAGTGCAGGGGGCGTTGACTACACCTTC.

The V call is TRBV13, the J call TRBJ1-2; tentatively, D is TRBD1 (5 bases). In germline, CDR1 is PRHDT, CDR2 FYEKMQ (reference sequence). Trimming took 0 bases from V and 4 from J, leaving 12 bases between them. The CDR3 extends over 15 amino acids. In DNA form, the CDR3 reads TGTGCCAGCAGCTTAGGAACCAGGGCCACCTATGGCTACACCTTC. Amino acid sequence: CASSLGTRATYGYTF. Together with reference TRBV13 and TRBJ1-2, the CDR3 gives the full variable domain: AAGVIQSPRHLIKEKRETATLKCYPIPRHDTVYWYQQGPGQDPQFLISFYEKMQSDKGSIPDRFSAQQFSDYHSELNMSSLELGDSALYFCASSLGTRATYGYTFGSGTRLTVV.

The CDR3 DNA reads TGCGCCAGCAGCCAAGAAGAAAGTAGCGGGAGTACGGGGGAGACCCAGTACTTC. Translating gives CASSQEESSGSTGETQYF. The chain is built from TRBV4-1 and TRBJ2-5; TRBD2 aligns across 9 bases. There are 18 residues in the CDR3. CDR1 MGHRA and CDR2 YSYEKL come from the germline V gene. J was trimmed by 5 bases and V by 0 bases; bases with no gene match: 13.

V and J are TRBV11-2 and TRBJ2-1; 7 bases fit TRBD2. Germline values: CDR1 SGHAT, CDR2 FQNNGV. This CDR3 has 13 amino acids. Germline trimming cut 10 bases from V and 8 bases from J; bases unmatched to any gene: 11. CDR3 DNA sequence: TGTGCCAACCCGGACTCAAGCGGGGATGAGCAGTTCTTC. It specifies CANPDSSGDEQFF. The full variable domain, rest sourced from reference TRBV11-2 and TRBJ2-1, is EAGVAQSPRYKIIEKRQSVAFWCNPISGHATLYWYQQILGQGPKLLIQFQNNGVVDDSQLPKDRFSAERLKGVDSTLKIQPAKLEDSAVYLCANPDSSGDEQFFGPGTRLTVL.

CDR3 DNA: TGTGCCAGCTCACCACGGTGGCAGGGGGCTGGTGGGGAGCAGTACTTC. Protein sequence: CASSPRWQGAGGEQYF. V is TRBV18 and J is TRBJ2-7; TRBD1 matches at 8 bases. CDR3 length: 16 residues. Germline CDR1 reads KGHSH; CDR2 reads LQKENI. J gave up 7 bases and V 1 base, and 12 bases lay outside the gene matches. The full variable domain, with the rest looked up from reference TRBV18 and TRBJ2-7, is NAGVMQNPRHLVRRRGQEARLRCSPMKGHSHVYWYRQLPEEGLKFMVYLQKENIIDESGMPKERFSAEFPKEGPSILRIQQVVRGDSAAYFCASSPRWQGAGGEQYFGPGTRLTVT.

The J gene is TRBJ2-7, the V gene TRBV30; D is uncertain. V gave up 0 bases and J gave up 3 bases, with 12 bases separating them. The CDR3 runs to 14 residues. Germline CDR1 is GTSNPN and CDR2 is SVGIG (reference sequence). The CDR3 coding sequence is TGTGCCTGGAGTGTCGGCGGATCACTCTACGAGCAGTACTTC. This codes for CAWSVGGSLYEQYF.

The chain uses TRBV27 and TRBJ2-1; 10 bases match TRBD2. The ends lost 0 bases at V and 4 bases at J; junction bases unmatched: 0. The length of the CDR3 is 15 residues. CDR1 and CDR2 from the germline V gene are MNHEY and SMNVEV (reference sequence). The CDR3 nucleotides are TGTGCCAGCAGTTTATCACTAGCGGGATACAATGAGCAGTTCTTC. Translating gives CASSLSLAGYNEQFF.

The gene calls are TRBV5-1 and TRBJ2-6; a weak D match, TRBD1 (6 bases). The germline V and J ends were trimmed by 6 bases and 2 bases, with 9 bases remaining between them. Germline CDR1 SGHRS, CDR2 YFSETQ. This CDR3 is 14 amino acids long. This chain's CDR3 is CASMGAAGANVLTF. Written as DNA, the CDR3 is TGCGCCAGCATGGGGGCGGCTGGGGCCAACGTCCTGACTTTC. Full variable domain (rest looked up from reference TRBV5-1 and TRBJ2-6): KAGVTQTPRYLIKTRGQQVTLSCSPISGHRSVSWYQQTPGQGLQFLFEYFSETQRNKGNFPGRFSGRQFSNSRSEMNVSTLELGDSALYLCASMGAAGANVLTFGAGSRLTVL.

The sample holds one count of this clone. The gene calls are TRBV6-5 and TRBJ2-2, with 9 nucleotides matching TRBD2. Germline V gives CDR1 MNHEY, CDR2 SVGAGI. This CDR3 has 16 amino acids. Trimming cost V 0 bases and J 5 bases; bases outside gene matches: 4. The CDR3 protein is CASSYSGTSRTGELFF. Written as DNA, the CDR3 is TGTGCCAGCAGTTACTCCGGGACTAGCCGGACCGGGGAGCTGTTTTTT.

The chain carries TRBV5-1 and TRBJ2-7; a weak D match, TRBD1 (5 bases). The germline V gene has CDR1 SGHRS and CDR2 YFSETQ. Trimming pared 4 bases from V and 1 base from J, leaving 9 bases between. There are 13 residues in the CDR3. CDR3 in DNA: TGCGCCAGCAGCGATACAGGATCCTACGAGCAGTACTTC. Amino acid sequence: CASSDTGSYEQYF. The entire variable domain, with the rest obtained from reference TRBV5-1 and TRBJ2-7, is as follows: KAGVTQTPRYLIKTRGQQVTLSCSPISGHRSVSWYQQTPGQGLQFLFEYFSETQRNKGNFPGRFSGRQFSNSRSEMNVSTLELGDSALYLCASSDTGSYEQYFGPGTRLTVT.

The chain recombines TRBV6-5 with TRBJ1-2; 9 positions agree with TRBD1. The CDR3 is 15 residues long. Trimming took 7 bases from V and 5 from J; bases not matched to a gene: 11. Germline V CDR1 and CDR2: MNHEY, SVGAGI. This CDR3 reads CASTRTGAILYGYTF. CDR3 nucleotides: TGTGCCAGCACGCGGACAGGGGCTATCCTTTATGGCTACACCTTC.

The chain uses TRBV20-1 and TRBJ2-2; no definite D call. The ends were cut back, 7 bases at V and 8 bases at J, with 11 bases in the middle. Germline CDR1 reads DFQATT; CDR2 reads SNEGSKA (reference sequence). This CDR3 is built from 11 residues. The CDR3, as DNA: TGCAGTGTTTGGAGAGCGGGGGAGCTGTTTTTT. Its protein is CSVWRAGELFF.

The chain joins TRBV21-1 to TRBJ2-2; the table names TRBD1, a call not compared with the DNA. TRBV21-1 is an annotated pseudogene. The CDR3 extends over 17 amino acids. CDR3 sequence reads: CASSKALLGQGTGELFF. The CDR3 bases are TGTGCCAGCAGCAAAGCGCTTTTGGGACAGGGCACCGGGGAGCTGTTTTTT.

V usage is TRBV5-4 and J usage is TRBJ2-5; D remains ambiguous. The CDR3 runs to 12 residues. The V and J ends lost 1 base and 4 bases respectively, with 5 bases between them. Germline V CDR1 and CDR2: SGHNT, YYREEE (reference sequence). CDR3 amino acids: CASSLRRETQYF. The CDR3 nucleotides read TGTGCCAGCAGCTTGAGGAGAGAGACCCAGTACTTC. Looking up the rest from reference TRBV5-4 and TRBJ2-5 gives the full variable domain: ETGVTQSPTHLIKTRGQQVTLRCSSQSGHNTVSWYQQALGQGPQFIFQYYREEENGRGNFPPRFSGLQFPNYSSELNVNALELDDSALYLCASSLRRETQYFGPGTRLLVL.

The V call is TRBV7-8, the J call TRBJ1-2; 8 nucleotides match TRBD1. Germline-derived CDR1 and CDR2 are SGHVS and FQNEAQ. The CDR3 is 14 amino acids. J was trimmed by 12 bases and V by 5 bases; bases with no gene match: 14. CDR3 residues: CASSLRRDRQVDTF. DNA for the CDR3: TGTGCCAGCAGCCTCCGTCGGGACAGGCAAGTCGACACCTTC.

V is TRBV5-1 and J is TRBJ2-1, with 9 bases that match TRBD1. Germline V lookup: CDR1 SGHRS, CDR2 YFSETQ. Trimming removed 3 bases from V and 4 bases from J; junction bases left unmatched: 5. The CDR3 covers 15 residues. The CDR3 bases are TGCGCCAGCAGCTCGGGGGACAGGGCATACAATGAGCAGTTCTTC. This translates into CASSSGDRAYNEQFF. Full variable domain (missing parts from reference TRBV5-1 and TRBJ2-1): KAGVTQTPRYLIKTRGQQVTLSCSPISGHRSVSWYQQTPGQGLQFLFEYFSETQRNKGNFPGRFSGRQFSNSRSEMNVSTLELGDSALYLCASSSGDRAYNEQFFGPGTRLTVL.

V is TRBV7-9 and J is TRBJ2-1; 9 positions match TRBD2. V dropped 5 bases and J dropped 0; count of bases not matched to a gene: 14. CDR1 and CDR2 (germline): SEHNR, FQNEAQ (reference sequence). The CDR3 has 19 residues. For the CDR3, the DNA is TGTGCCAGCAGCCAAAAGACTAGCGGACTAGCGAGCTCCTACAATGAGCAGTTCTTC. It codes for CASSQKTSGLASSYNEQFF.

The chain is built from TRBV5-1 and TRBJ2-4, with TRBD2 identical over 8 bases. The CDR3 consists of 16 residues. J was trimmed by 3 bases and V by 2 bases; bases with no gene match: 7. CDR1 SGHRS and CDR2 YFSETQ come from the germline V gene. Here the CDR3 DNA reads TGCGCCAGCAGCTTAGGAGCGGGAGACGGCAAAAACATTCAGTACTTC. Translation gives CASSLGAGDGKNIQYF.

The chain links TRBV18 to TRBJ2-1; 9 nucleotides agree with TRBD2. V trimming: 4 bases; J trimming: 6 bases; junction bases outside the gene matches: 7. Per germline, CDR1 KGHSH and CDR2 LQKENI. The CDR3 loop spans 15 amino acids. As DNA, the CDR3 is TGTGCCAGCTCACGTCAGCGGGAGGCTTTCAATGAGCAGTTCTTC. Protein product: CASSRQREAFNEQFF.